This entry describes one TCR beta chain. No antigen is known for it. TCRdb reprocessed the 5' RACE reads via MiXCR and lists one record per CDR3 protein. In the table there are nearly 900,000 distinct CDR3 sequences, 12% of which are singletons. The data were taken from a study of identical twins. This CDR3 has 13 residues. The V and J ends lost 1 base and 6 bases respectively, with 6 bases between them. Germline-derived CDR1 and CDR2 are LNHDA and SQIVND (reference sequence). General study results and limits: Excess sharing between twins was weaker in beta out-of-frame sequences. Cord blood's abundant beta clonotypes had fewer insertions, unlike memory repertoires.

These records were also assigned to another study, of yellow fever vaccine responses in identical twins. That source adds: Twin vaccine T cell responses reportedly seemed partly convergent, partly personalized.

Sequenced sample: PBMCs. This sequence was found in a woman between 18 and 30 years old in good health. V is TRBV19 and J is TRBJ2-2; D gene uncertain. Here the CDR3 reads CASSIVGSGELFF. CDR3 nucleotides: TGTGCCAGTAGTATAGTAGGTTCCGGGGAGCTGTTTTTT.